Included here is one TCR beta chain sequence, with context. Its antigen is unidentified. The PCR employed 60 Vbeta primers together with 13 Jbeta primers. TCRdb's table, derived via immunoSEQ multiplex PCR, lists solely in-frame clones and lacks some. This specimen shows about 72,000 clones; the ten leading clones hold roughly 4.7%. This CDR3 spans 15 amino acids. From germline, CDR1 is SGHAT and CDR2 FQDESV (reference sequence). V lost 5 bases and J 4 bases, leaving 18 bases between the germline ends. The data are from a study of cytomegalovirus exposure and HLA in healthy donors. Broader study findings: No immune exposure information besides CMV serostatus was available. It was in a later analysis that TCR association rates were seen to vary by HLA locus, highest for DRB1 and lowest for HLA-C. It was reported that the classifier diagnosed cytomegalovirus status with high specificity and sensitivity in both the original and validation cohorts.

Unrecorded immune exposures were likely, despite nominal health at sampling. This TCR was sampled from a woman aged 40 to 50 in good health and CMV-seropositive. This chain connects TRBV11-1 to TRBJ2-7, with D possibly matching TRBD2 (6 bases). The specimen was PBMCs. The CDR3 nucleotides read TGTGCCAGCAGCACGCCGGGGCGGGGCAGGTACGAGCAGTACTTC. Translating it yields CASSTPGRGRYEQYF.